One and the same sample provided the 10 T cell receptor beta chains below, sequenced in a study of technical replicates of blood from four donors. TCRdb keeps only in-frame clones here, not all; method: immunoSEQ multiplex PCR. The top ten clones hold about 4.9% of a sample with 50,000 to 70,000 clones, roughly 90% of them seen once. The sample consisted of PBMCs. Source of these receptors: a human donor in good health. Some clones in this sample may be carry-over from other donors' samples.

The rearrangement joins TRBV27 to TRBJ1-5, with 9 bases identical to TRBD1. J lost 3 bases, V lost 8 bases, and 5 bases had no gene match. The CDR3 consists of 14 residues. CDR1 is MNHEY and CDR2 is SMNVEV in the germline V gene (reference sequence). The CDR3 bases are TGTGCCAGCTCGGACAGGGGACTCAATCAGCCCCAGCATTTT. Translation: CASSDRGLNQPQHF.

The chain recombines TRBV5-4 with TRBJ1-1; D unresolved. Germline V CDR1 and CDR2: SGHNT, YYREEE (reference sequence). This CDR3 comprises 13 residues. The V end was cut by 2 bases, the J end by 6 bases, with 11 bases between. CDR3 residues: CASSFQAGSEAFF. The CDR3 coding sequence is TGTGCCAGCAGCTTTCAGGCAGGCTCTGAAGCTTTCTTT.

This chain uses TRBV7-9 with TRBJ1-5; D might be TRBD1 (5 bases). Per germline, CDR1 SEHNR and CDR2 FQNEAQ (reference sequence). The CDR3 covers 16 residues. Trimming removed 5 bases from V and 0 bases from J, with 14 bases in between. The CDR3 DNA reads as TGTGCCAGCAGCCCCGGTGCAGGGCATAGCAATCAGCCCCAGCATTTT. It translates to CASSPGAGHSNQPQHF. Combining the CDR3 with reference TRBV7-9 and TRBJ1-5 gives the whole variable domain DTGVSQNPRHKITKRGQNVTFRCDPISEHNRLYWYRQTLGQGPEFLTYFQNEAQLEKSRLLSDRFSAERPKGSFSTLEIQRTEQGDSAMYLCASSPGAGHSNQPQHFGDGTRLSIL.

The V call is TRBV7-6, the J call TRBJ2-2; TRBD2 matches 8 bases. The J segment lost 3 bases and the V segment lost 3 bases, leaving 3 bases of the junction unmatched. CDR3 length: 15 amino acids. Per the germline V gene, CDR1 is SGHVS and CDR2 is FNYEAQ. CDR3 DNA: TGTGCCAGCAGCTTGGTAGCGGGATACACCGGGGAGCTGTTTTTT. Its translation is CASSLVAGYTGELFF.

The chain uses TRBV7-9 and TRBJ2-1; 14 bases match TRBD2. This CDR3 is built from 16 residues. J gave up 8 bases and V 5 bases, and 8 bases lay outside the gene matches. CDR1 SEHNR and CDR2 FQNEAQ come from the germline V gene (reference sequence). Here the CDR3 reads CASSPGLAGALDEQFF. As DNA, the CDR3 is TGTGCCAGCAGCCCGGGACTAGCGGGAGCCTTAGATGAGCAGTTCTTC.

J is TRBJ2-1 and V is TRBV6-5; 13 nucleotides line up with TRBD2. With V trimmed by 6 bases and J by 9 bases, 8 bases remained unmatched. Germline lookup yields CDR1 MNHEY and CDR2 SVGAGI. There are 15 residues in the CDR3. CDR3 in amino acids: CASSPTTSGRPEQFF. The CDR3 DNA is TGTGCCAGCAGCCCCACGACTAGCGGGAGGCCTGAGCAGTTCTTC.

V is TRBV2 and J is TRBJ2-3; TRBD1 matches at 7 bases. The CDR3 runs 15 residues. V trimming: 6 bases; J trimming: 2 bases; junction bases outside the gene matches: 8. Germline lookup yields CDR1 SNHLY and CDR2 FYNNEI. This chain's CDR3 is CASRQGQSLTDTQYF. The CDR3, as DNA: TGTGCCAGCAGACAGGGACAGAGTCTCACAGATACGCAGTATTTT. Drawing the rest from reference TRBV2 and TRBJ2-3, the complete variable domain is EPEVTQTPSHQVTQMGQEVILRCVPISNHLYFYWYRQILGQKVEFLVSFYNNEISEKSEIFDDQFSVERPDGSNFTLKIRSTKLEDSAMYFCASRQGQSLTDTQYFGPGTRLTVL.

The J gene is TRBJ1-4, the V gene TRBV7-9; no clear D gene. With 1 base removed from V and 7 bases from J, the gap between germline ends came to 10 bases. Per the germline V gene, CDR1 is SEHNR and CDR2 is FQNEAQ (reference sequence). The CDR3 covers 14 residues. The CDR3 coding sequence is TGTGCCAGCAGCTTAGACCGGGGAGGTGAAAAACTGTTTTTT. Protein: CASSLDRGGEKLFF.

This chain joins TRBV5-1 and TRBJ2-7; 7 nucleotides line up with TRBD1. CDR3 length: 12 amino acids. Germline CDR1 and CDR2: SGHRS and YFSETQ. Unmatched junction bases numbered 2, after V lost 2 bases and J lost 6 bases. CDR3 sequence reads: CASSLGGGEQYF. The CDR3 DNA is TGCGCCAGCAGCTTAGGGGGCGGCGAGCAGTACTTC.

This clone came up a few times. The chain recombines TRBV5-1 with TRBJ2-5; TRBD2 matches at 15 bases. There are 15 residues in the CDR3. Germline CDR1 is SGHRS and CDR2 is YFSETQ. V shed 4 bases, J shed 4 bases, and the junction held 2 bases outside the gene matches. The CDR3 here is CASSEGLAGGETQYF. The CDR3 DNA is TGCGCCAGCAGCGAGGGACTAGCGGGAGGAGAGACCCAGTACTTC.